Listed here are 7 T cell receptor beta chains from one sample, sequenced in a study of blood T cells in healthy people across ages. A second PCR of 7 to 11 cycles used a sample-barcoded 5' primer and a J-beta primer mix. TCRdb re-analysed the 5' RACE reads in MiXCR, keeping a single row per CDR3 protein. The sample carries more than 500,000 distinct CDR3 sequences, approximately 30% recorded once. The sequencing sample was made of blood. Receptors originate from a woman aged 65 to 85 in good health.

The rearrangement joins TRBV9 to TRBJ1-4; the D gene is possibly TRBD1 (5 bases). The CDR3 is 14 residues long. V was cut by 0 bases and J by 5 bases, with 8 bases left in between. Germline CDR1 and CDR2: SGDLS and YYNGEE. The CDR3 is CASSVGGRNEKLFF. The CDR3 nucleotides are TGTGCCAGCAGCGTAGGGGGACGAAATGAAAAACTGTTTTTT.

V is TRBV5-1 and J is TRBJ2-3, with TRBD1 identical over 7 bases. CDR1 and CDR2 (germline): SGHRS, YFSETQ. This CDR3 is built from 16 residues. V lost 4 bases, J lost 2 bases, and 10 bases stayed unmatched. DNA of the CDR3: TGCGCCAGCAGCCTCGGACAGGCGGCACCCACAGATACGCAGTATTTT. It yields the protein CASSLGQAAPTDTQYF. Drawing the rest from reference TRBV5-1 and TRBJ2-3, the complete variable domain is KAGVTQTPRYLIKTRGQQVTLSCSPISGHRSVSWYQQTPGQGLQFLFEYFSETQRNKGNFPGRFSGRQFSNSRSEMNVSTLELGDSALYLCASSLGQAAPTDTQYFGPGTRLTVL.

This clonotype was seen a few times. The CDR3, as DNA: TGTGCCATCAGGGAGGGTTCTTCAGGAGATACGCAGTATTTT. Translation gives CAIREGSSGDTQYF. The chain couples TRBV10-3 to TRBJ2-3, with D possibly being TRBD2 (6 bases). V gave up 6 bases and J gave up 5 bases, with 15 bases separating them. Germline V gene data show CDR1 as ENHRY and CDR2 as SYGVKD. The CDR3 is made up of 14 amino acids.

The CDR3 DNA reads TGTGCCAGCAGCGCCGGGGGGGGCAATGAGCAGTTCTTC. Protein: CASSAGGGNEQFF. The chain joins TRBV7-2 to TRBJ2-1, with 8 positions matching TRBD2. V was clipped by 5 bases and J by 6 bases; unmatched bases: 3. This CDR3 has 13 amino acids. Germline V gene sequence: CDR1 SGHTA, CDR2 FQGNSA.

The chain links TRBV12-3 or TRBV12-4 to TRBJ2-7; tentatively, D is TRBD1 or TRBD2 (5 bases each). V lost 2 bases and J lost 3, with 14 bases in between. The CDR3 sequence is 15 residues long. The CDR3: CASSLKAGTHYEQYF. CDR3 nucleotide sequence: TGTGCCAGCAGTTTAAAGGCAGGGACCCACTACGAGCAGTACTTC.

This chain links TRBV5-6 with TRBJ1-6; no definite D call. The V and J ends lost 0 bases and 7 bases respectively, with 11 bases between them. Per the germline V gene, CDR1 is SGHDT and CDR2 is YYEEEE. CDR3 length: 15 amino acids. The CDR3: CASSLAVAGNSPLHF. The CDR3 DNA sequence: TGTGCCAGCAGCTTGGCCGTGGCGGGAAATTCACCCCTCCACTTT.

The chain recombines TRBV3-1 with TRBJ2-3; 12 bases line up with TRBD2. V lost 2 bases and J lost 7; bases outside the gene matches: 4. Germline V lookup: CDR1 LGHDT, CDR2 YNNKEL (reference sequence). This CDR3 spans 15 amino acids. The CDR3 DNA sequence: TGTGCCAGCAGCCAAATGGGACTAGCGGGTTATACGCAGTATTTT. This gives the protein CASSQMGLAGYTQYF.